The 24 T cell receptor beta chains in this list originate from one sample, sequenced in a study of blood T cell repertoires in COVID-19. Using immunoSEQ multiplex PCR, the repertoire was profiled, and TCRdb retains in-frame clones only, with some absent. The sample includes some 98,000 clones, approximately 84% of them seen just once. What was sequenced was peripheral blood. These receptors were taken from a man between 70 and 80 years old with acute or convalescent COVID-19.

This clone has more than one count but fewer than ten. The V and J genes are TRBV3-1 (or the pseudogene TRBV3-2) and TRBJ2-7; D perhaps matches TRBD1 (5 bases). This CDR3 region has 14 residues. Trimming removed 4 bases from V and 0 bases from J, with 10 bases in between. Germline V gene lookup returns CDR1 LGHDT and CDR2 YNNKEL (reference sequence). CDR3 sequence reads: CASSRQRGSYEQYF. CDR3 DNA: TGTGCCAGCAGCCGGCAAAGGGGCTCCTACGAGCAGTACTTC.

V and J are TRBV28 and TRBJ2-1; no clear D gene. V was cut by 6 bases and J by 5 bases, with 17 bases left in between. The length of the CDR3 is 15 residues. Per the germline V gene, CDR1 is MDHEN and CDR2 is SYDVKM. CDR3 sequence: CASRAPGYRNNEQFF. CDR3 DNA: TGTGCCAGCAGGGCCCCAGGATATCGAAACAATGAGCAGTTCTTC.

This sequence joins TRBV7-9 and TRBJ1-2; 10 bases are shared with TRBD1. The V and J ends lost 5 bases and 2 bases, in that order; junction bases with no gene match: 5. The CDR3 is 15 amino acids. The germline CDR1 and CDR2 sequences are SEHNR and FQNEAQ (reference sequence). For the CDR3, the DNA is TGTGCCAGCAGCATGGGACAGGGGCCCAACTATGGCTACACCTTC. This codes for CASSMGQGPNYGYTF.

This chain links TRBV2 with TRBJ2-1, with 7 bases aligning to TRBD1. This CDR3 has 16 residues. With V trimmed by 5 bases and J by 2 bases, 9 bases remained unmatched. CDR1 and CDR2 (germline): SNHLY, FYNNEI. CDR3 loop: CASSTGTEYPYNEQFF. CDR3 DNA: TGTGCCAGCAGTACCGGGACAGAGTATCCCTACAATGAGCAGTTCTTC. Looking up the rest from reference TRBV2 and TRBJ2-1 gives the full variable domain: EPEVTQTPSHQVTQMGQEVILRCVPISNHLYFYWYRQILGQKVEFLVSFYNNEISEKSEIFDDQFSVERPDGSNFTLKIRSTKLEDSAMYFCASSTGTEYPYNEQFFGPGTRLTVL.

The chain links TRBV14 to TRBJ2-5; no reliable D call. The length of the CDR3 is 13 residues. Deletions cut 1 base from V and 8 bases from J, with 11 bases between. CDR1 is SGHDN, CDR2 FVKESK, per germline. The CDR3 protein is CASSQVLGETQYF. Written as DNA, the CDR3 is TGTGCCAGCAGCCAAGTCTTAGGAGAAACCCAGTACTTC.

The chain carries TRBV4-2 and TRBJ1-2, with a weak D call TRBD1 (6 bases). V gave up 1 base and J gave up 6 bases, with 24 bases separating them. Germline V gene sequence: CDR1 LGHNA, CDR2 YNFKEQ. The CDR3 is 18 amino acids. Written as DNA, the CDR3 is TGTGCCAGCAGCCAAGTAATGGGGTATCGACTGGACAGAGATGGCTACACCTTC. Translating it yields CASSQVMGYRLDRDGYTF.

This sequence joins TRBV7-9 and TRBJ2-3; D perhaps matches TRBD2 (5 bases). Trimming cost V 1 base and J 0 bases, with 8 bases left between them. Germline loops: CDR1 SEHNR, CDR2 FQNEAQ (reference sequence). The CDR3 sequence is 15 residues long. The CDR3 DNA is TGTGCCAGCAGCTTAGGGAGGCTGAGCACAGATACGCAGTATTTT. Translated: CASSLGRLSTDTQYF.

As DNA, the CDR3 is TGTGCCAACAGAGCGGGGGGGCCCCGGGAGACCCAGTACTTC. Its protein is CANRAGGPRETQYF. This chain connects TRBV2 to TRBJ2-5; 10 nucleotides match TRBD2. From germline, CDR1 is SNHLY and CDR2 FYNNEI. V trimming: 10 bases; J trimming: 5 bases; junction bases outside the gene matches: 10. The CDR3 is 14 amino acids. The full variable domain, in which reference TRBV2 and TRBJ2-5 provide the parts outside the CDR3, is EPEVTQTPSHQVTQMGQEVILRCVPISNHLYFYWYRQILGQKVEFLVSFYNNEISEKSEIFDDQFSVERPDGSNFTLKIRSTKLEDSAMYFCANRAGGPRETQYFGPGTRLLVL.

J is TRBJ1-1 and V is TRBV19, with a possible D match to TRBD1 (6 bases). Germline-derived CDR1 and CDR2 are LNHDA and SQIVND (reference sequence). V gave up 4 bases and J gave up 2 bases, with 14 bases separating them. This CDR3 has 15 residues. CDR3 sequence: CASSSPGTSNTEAFF. The CDR3 nucleotides are TGTGCCAGTAGTAGCCCCGGGACATCTAACACTGAAGCTTTCTTT. The variable domain in full, with the rest retrieved from reference TRBV19 and TRBJ1-1, is DGGITQSPKYLFRKEGQNVTLSCEQNLNHDAMYWYRQDPGQGLRLIYYSQIVNDFQKGDIAEGYSVSREKKESFPLTVTSAQKNPTAFYLCASSSPGTSNTEAFFGQGTRLTVV.

This rearrangement joins TRBV11-2 to TRBJ1-1, with unresolved D. The ends were cut back, 3 bases at V and 8 bases at J, with 7 bases in the middle. The CDR3 totals 11 residues. CDR1 and CDR2 (germline): SGHAT, FQNNGV. The CDR3 bases are TGTGCCAGCAGCTTGCGCGGAGAAGCTTTCTTT. Its protein is CASSLRGEAFF.

The V and J genes are TRBV3-1 (or the pseudogene TRBV3-2) and TRBJ2-5; tentative D call: TRBD1 (6 bases). Germline V gives CDR1 LGHDT, CDR2 YNNKEL (reference sequence). Trimming removed 2 bases at V and 5 bases at J, with 15 bases between. This CDR3 is 15 amino acids long. The CDR3 here is CASSQNEGVDETQYF. CDR3 nucleotide sequence: TGTGCCAGCAGCCAAAACGAGGGGGTCGACGAGACCCAGTACTTC.

V gene TRBV27 combines with J gene TRBJ1-1; TRBD1 might be the D (6 bases). The CDR3 is 13 residues long. CDR1 and CDR2 from the germline V gene are MNHEY and SMNVEV (reference sequence). Trimming removed 5 bases from V and 10 bases from J, with 17 bases in between. CDR3: CASSRVTGNGAFF. As DNA, the CDR3 is TGTGCCAGCAGTCGCGTTACAGGGAACGGAGCTTTCTTT.

The rearrangement joins TRBV19 to TRBJ2-4, with D unresolved. Trimming shortened V by 2 bases and J by 8 bases, and 7 bases separated the two germline ends. CDR1 and CDR2 (germline): LNHDA, SQIVND (reference sequence). The CDR3 sequence is 12 residues long. The CDR3 nucleotides are TGTGCCAGTAGTATACAAGGAGACATTCAGTACTTC. It translates to CASSIQGDIQYF. Drawing the rest from reference TRBV19 and TRBJ2-4, the complete variable domain is DGGITQSPKYLFRKEGQNVTLSCEQNLNHDAMYWYRQDPGQGLRLIYYSQIVNDFQKGDIAEGYSVSREKKESFPLTVTSAQKNPTAFYLCASSIQGDIQYFGAGTRLSVL.

The rearrangement links TRBV28 to TRBJ2-4, with 13 bases aligning to TRBD2. CDR3 length: 17 residues. CDR1 is MDHEN and CDR2 is SYDVKM in the germline V gene. The V and J ends lost 3 bases and 0 bases, in that order; junction bases with no gene match: 2. CDR3 nucleotides: TGTGCCAGCAGTTTGACTAGCGGGAGGTTAGCCAAAAACATTCAGTACTTC. It yields the protein CASSLTSGRLAKNIQYF.

V usage is TRBV28 and J usage is TRBJ2-2; 8 nucleotides align to TRBD1. With 2 bases clipped from V and 5 bases from J, the junction kept 7 bases outside the gene matches. Germline assignment: CDR1 MDHEN and CDR2 SYDVKM. The CDR3 length is 16 residues. CDR3 bases: TGTGCCAGCAGTTTAACCGGGACAGGACGGACCGGGGAGCTGTTTTTT. It codes for CASSLTGTGRTGELFF.

The CDR3 DNA reads TGTGCCAGCAGCGTCCAGGGAGGTAGTCAGCCCCAGCATTTT. Translating it yields CASSVQGGSQPQHF. The chain employs TRBV14 and TRBJ1-5, with TRBD1 as a possible D gene (5 bases). Germline V lookup: CDR1 SGHDN, CDR2 FVKESK. The V gene lost 5 bases and the J gene lost 6 bases, with 14 bases spanning the gap. The CDR3 is made up of 14 amino acids.

The V gene is TRBV2, the J gene TRBJ1-5, with unresolved D. The CDR3 runs 14 residues. Germline CDR1 and CDR2: SNHLY and FYNNEI. V was trimmed by 6 bases and J by 7 bases, leaving 16 bases between them. The CDR3 is CASRENGREQPQHF. DNA of the CDR3: TGTGCCAGCAGGGAGAATGGGCGGGAGCAGCCCCAGCATTTT.

The rearrangement uses TRBV4-1 and TRBJ2-5; the match to TRBD1 covers 8 bases. The CDR3 totals 15 residues. The germline gives CDR1 MGHRA, CDR2 YSYEKL. Unmatched junction bases numbered 13, after V lost 8 bases and J lost 5 bases. In nucleotides, the CDR3 is TGCGCCAGCGGGACGACCGGGACAGGCCACGAGACCCAGTACTTC. Amino acids: CASGTTGTGHETQYF.

This chain links TRBV3-1 (or the pseudogene TRBV3-2) with TRBJ1-4; D gene uncertain. CDR1 and CDR2 from the germline V gene are LGHDT and YNNKEL (reference sequence). CDR3 length equals 15 residues. The ends were cut back, 3 bases at V and 2 bases at J, with 10 bases in the middle. In DNA form, the CDR3 reads TGTGCCAGCAGCCAGATCCAGACTACTAATGAAAAACTGTTTTTT. It specifies CASSQIQTTNEKLFF.

This clone was counted once. A junction end diverges from the germline sequence, so it may reflect a read error. This sequence joins TRBV6-4 and TRBJ1-2; TRBD1 is a possible D gene (5 bases). The CDR3 has 19 residues. Germline CDR1 and CDR2: MRHNA and SNTAGT. As DNA, the CDR3 is TGTGCCAGCAGGGACTCCCCAGTAGGGGCATGGAACTCGTTCTATGGCTACACCTTC. This gives the protein CASRDSPVGAWNSFYGYTF.

V is TRBV5-4 and J is TRBJ2-5; 9 bases match TRBD2. V lost 2 bases, J lost 1 base, and 6 bases stayed unmatched. From germline, CDR1 is SGHNT and CDR2 YYREEE (reference sequence). This CDR3 is built from 16 residues. The CDR3 region has the DNA TGTGCCAGCAGCTTAAGGTTTAGCGGGGGCCAAGAGACCCAGTACTTC. Amino acid sequence: CASSLRFSGGQETQYF. The variable domain in full, completed from reference TRBV5-4 and TRBJ2-5, reads ETGVTQSPTHLIKTRGQQVTLRCSSQSGHNTVSWYQQALGQGPQFIFQYYREEENGRGNFPPRFSGLQFPNYSSELNVNALELDDSALYLCASSLRFSGGQETQYFGPGTRLLVL.

This chain connects TRBV28 to TRBJ2-7, with TRBD1 matching 7 bases. The junction had 26 bases not matched to a gene; V was cut back by 4 bases and J by 5 bases. CDR1 is MDHEN and CDR2 is SYDVKM in the germline V gene. This CDR3 region has 20 residues. CDR3 sequence: CASSSRFGTDIPKNLHEQYF. The CDR3 bases are TGTGCCAGCAGTTCCCGATTCGGGACAGACATCCCTAAGAACCTCCACGAGCAGTACTTC.

This clone was recorded a few times. The chain employs TRBV28 and TRBJ2-3; D not certain. The CDR3 sequence is 12 residues long. Germline V gene sequence: CDR1 MDHEN, CDR2 SYDVKM. With 4 bases removed from V and 4 bases from J, the gap between germline ends came to 6 bases. CDR3 amino acids: CASSSFPDTQYF. Written as DNA, the CDR3 is TGTGCCAGCAGTTCGTTCCCAGATACGCAGTATTTT.

The chain combines TRBV7-2 with TRBJ1-2, with a possible D match to TRBD1 (5 bases). Per germline, CDR1 SGHTA and CDR2 FQGNSA. The CDR3 runs 13 residues. The ends were cut back, 7 bases at V and 11 bases at J, with 20 bases in the middle. The CDR3 is CASNLRSGGLYTF. The CDR3 nucleotides read TGTGCCAGCAACCTCCGGTCTGGGGGGTTGTACACCTTC.